The 25 T cell receptor beta chains below all came from one sample that was sequenced in a study of shared clonotypes between healthy human individuals. Some clones are missing from TCRdb's copy, which holds only in-frame ones; the method was immunoSEQ multiplex PCR. The sample records about 2.5 million clones, approximately 90% being singletons. Sequenced: naive CD4+ T cells from PBMCs. Subset meaning: CD45RA+ positively selected. The receptors were sampled from a man younger than 30 in good health. Some clones in this sample may be carry-over from other donors' samples.

This clone showed up just once. The V gene is TRBV4-3, the J gene TRBJ1-1; unclear D gene. The CDR3 is 17 amino acids. Germline V gene data show CDR1 as LGHNA and CDR2 as YSLEER. The V and J ends lost 0 bases and 1 base respectively, with 15 bases between them. CDR3 sequence (DNA): TGCGCCAGCAGCCAAGATCGGATAGCAGTCCGGAACACTGAAGCTTTCTTT. Encoded protein: CASSQDRIAVRNTEAFF.

The chain recombines TRBV13 with TRBJ2-3; D not resolved. The V end lost 2 bases, the J end lost 4 bases, and 7 bases lay between the germline ends. This CDR3 is 13 amino acids long. Per germline, CDR1 PRHDT and CDR2 FYEKMQ (reference sequence). DNA for the CDR3: TGTGCCAGCAGCTTAATCGACGCAGATACGCAGTATTTT. Encoded protein: CASSLIDADTQYF.

The genes are TRBV5-1 and TRBJ2-1; TRBD2 aligns across 7 bases. The germline gives CDR1 SGHRS, CDR2 YFSETQ. There are 15 residues in the CDR3. Trimming removed 2 bases from V and 8 bases from J; junction bases left unmatched: 10. In DNA, the CDR3 is TGCGCCAGCAGCTTACCGCGGGAGAGGGGCGATGAGCAGTTCTTC. Translating gives CASSLPRERGDEQFF.

The V and J genes are TRBV27 and TRBJ2-7; the D gene is possibly TRBD2 (6 bases). V shed 6 bases and J shed 10 bases, with 22 bases lying between them. Germline CDR1 and CDR2: MNHEY and SMNVEV (reference sequence). CDR3 length: 14 residues. CDR3 bases: TGTGCCAGCAGACCCCTCGGCTGGCTAGCGCTACAGTACTTC. The encoded protein is CASRPLGWLALQYF.

This clone occurred a few times. The CDR3 DNA sequence: TGTGCCAGCAGGAGGAGGGAATGGGAAAAACTGTTTTTT. Residues: CASRRREWEKLFF. The rearrangement links TRBV27 to TRBJ1-4; no clear D. The V gene lost 6 bases and the J gene lost 8 bases, with 13 bases spanning the gap. Germline assignment: CDR1 MNHEY and CDR2 SMNVEV (reference sequence). The length of the CDR3 is 13 residues.

This chain connects TRBV5-1 to TRBJ2-2; either TRBD1 or TRBD2 may fit D (5 bases each). This CDR3 is built from 15 residues. V was clipped by 7 bases and J by 3 bases, with 16 bases between them. Looked up from germline, CDR1 is SGHRS and CDR2 is YFSETQ. Written as DNA, the CDR3 is TGCGCCAGCCAGCCCGGGGACGGCTACACCGGGGAGCTGTTTTTT. Protein product: CASQPGDGYTGELFF.

The V and J genes are TRBV5-1 and TRBJ1-6; D may be TRBD1 (5 bases). Germline values: CDR1 SGHRS, CDR2 YFSETQ. The CDR3 has 12 residues. Between the trimmed V and J ends, which lost 0 bases and 12 bases, there was a span of 7 bases. The CDR3 here is CASSLGGEPLHF. In DNA, the CDR3 is TGCGCCAGCAGCTTGGGAGGGGAACCCCTCCACTTT.

Note on this clone: Additional DNA sequences in this sample encode the identical CDR3. This chain joins TRBV18 and TRBJ2-1; maybe TRBD2 (6 bases). This CDR3 region has 12 residues. The V end lost 2 bases, the J end lost 9 bases, and 8 bases lay between the germline ends. Germline V gene lookup returns CDR1 KGHSH and CDR2 LQKENI. CDR3 region: CASSPTGGEQFF. For the CDR3, the DNA is TGTGCCAGCTCACCAACCGGGGGTGAGCAGTTCTTC. Drawing the rest from reference TRBV18 and TRBJ2-1, the complete variable domain is NAGVMQNPRHLVRRRGQEARLRCSPMKGHSHVYWYRQLPEEGLKFMVYLQKENIIDESGMPKERFSAEFPKEGPSILRIQQVVRGDSAAYFCASSPTGGEQFFGPGTRLTVL.

Comment on this clone: Distinct nucleotide sequences in the sample also encode this CDR3. The chain is built from TRBV5-4 and TRBJ2-7, with 9 bases that match TRBD1. Germline V lookup: CDR1 SGHNT, CDR2 YYREEE (reference sequence). The CDR3 covers 15 residues. With V trimmed by 3 bases and J by 2 bases, 6 bases remained unmatched. The CDR3, as DNA: TGTGCCAGCAGCTCCGCCAGGGACAGGGCCTACGAGCAGTACTTC. It yields the protein CASSSARDRAYEQYF. The full variable domain, in which reference TRBV5-4 and TRBJ2-7 provide the parts outside the CDR3, is ETGVTQSPTHLIKTRGQQVTLRCSSQSGHNTVSWYQQALGQGPQFIFQYYREEENGRGNFPPRFSGLQFPNYSSELNVNALELDDSALYLCASSSARDRAYEQYFGPGTRLTVT.

The CDR3 reads CASSPGPGRSGNTIYF. CDR3 DNA: TGTGCCAGCAGCCCTGGACCGGGAAGGTCTGGAAACACCATATATTTT. The rearrangement uses TRBV9 and TRBJ1-3; no clear D gene. The germline V gene has CDR1 SGDLS and CDR2 YYNGEE. The CDR3 sequence is 16 residues long. V lost 4 bases to trimming and J lost 1 base, with 15 bases between them.

The CDR3 nucleotides read TGTGCCATCAGTGATGGGGCAGATACGCAGTATTTT. It is translated as CAISDGADTQYF. The V call is TRBV10-3, the J call TRBJ2-3; D remains ambiguous. The germline V gene encodes CDR1 ENHRY and CDR2 SYGVKD. The CDR3 spans 12 residues. V lost 3 bases, J lost 4 bases, and 5 bases lay in between.

The chain carries TRBV29-1 and TRBJ2-3, with D perhaps assigned TRBD1 or TRBD2 (6 bases each). CDR1 is SQVTM and CDR2 is ANQGSEA in the germline V gene. V was shortened by 5 bases and J by 5 bases, with 14 bases between the two germline ends. The CDR3 runs 13 residues. The CDR3 coding sequence is TGCAGCGTTTCGGGGGCGCAACAAGATACGCAGTATTTT. Its protein is CSVSGAQQDTQYF.

The chain is built from TRBV21-1 and TRBJ2-3; TRBD1 is taken as the D call from the table, unchecked against the DNA. TRBV21-1 is labeled a pseudogene. The CDR3 loop spans 13 amino acids. CDR3 nucleotide sequence: TGTGCCGGGGGACAGGCAGACACAGATACGCAGTATTTT. It translates to CAGGQADTDTQYF.

As concerns this clone: Other DNA variants within this sample encode the same CDR3. The chain recombines TRBV5-1 with TRBJ2-3; 15 positions match TRBD2. V lost 3 bases, J lost 3 bases, and 2 bases stayed unmatched. Germline V gives CDR1 SGHRS, CDR2 YFSETQ. This CDR3 region has 16 residues. This CDR3 is CASSSGLAGGTDTQYF. The CDR3 DNA is TGCGCCAGCAGCTCAGGACTAGCGGGAGGGACAGATACGCAGTATTTT.

This chain links TRBV18 with TRBJ2-5; no firm D call. This CDR3 is 14 amino acids long. Between the trimmed V and J ends, which lost 0 bases and 2 bases, there was a span of 7 bases. CDR1 is KGHSH, CDR2 LQKENI, per germline. CDR3 DNA: TGTGCCAGCTCACCACCGAATGAACAAGAGACCCAGTACTTC. It specifies CASSPPNEQETQYF.

This clone was detected once. The V and J genes are TRBV28 and TRBJ1-1, with a weak D call TRBD1 (5 bases). The CDR3 sequence is 15 residues long. CDR1 and CDR2 (germline): MDHEN, SYDVKM. Trimming pared 6 bases from V and 1 base from J, leaving 15 bases between. CDR3 loop: CASRLRGAGNTEAFF. The CDR3 coding sequence is TGTGCCAGCAGGCTTAGAGGGGCGGGGAACACTGAAGCTTTCTTT.

This clone appeared once. The V call is TRBV6-1, the J call TRBJ1-4; D call uncertain. Germline V gene sequence: CDR1 MNHNS, CDR2 SASEGT. The CDR3 length is 14 residues. V lost 2 bases to trimming and J lost 8 bases, with 12 bases between them. DNA for the CDR3: TGTGCCAGCAGTGAACTCGTGGGGTTGGAAAAACTGTTTTTT. It specifies CASSELVGLEKLFF.

V gene TRBV19 combines with J gene TRBJ2-1; TRBD2 matches at 12 bases. This CDR3 is 15 amino acids long. With 3 bases clipped from V and 7 bases from J, the junction kept 4 bases outside the gene matches. Per germline, CDR1 LNHDA and CDR2 SQIVND (reference sequence). The CDR3: CASSIGLAGQNEQFF. As DNA, the CDR3 is TGTGCCAGTAGTATTGGACTAGCGGGACAAAATGAGCAGTTCTTC.

The genes are TRBV2 and TRBJ2-3; D is ambiguous. There are 14 residues in the CDR3. Trimming shortened V by 8 bases and J by 2 bases, and 14 bases separated the two germline ends. Germline lookup yields CDR1 SNHLY and CDR2 FYNNEI. In DNA, the CDR3 is TGTGCCAGCGCTAGGGCCGATTTCACAGATACGCAGTATTTT. Translating gives CASARADFTDTQYF.

The V and J genes are TRBV7-2 and TRBJ2-1; D assignment may be TRBD1 or TRBD2 (5 bases each). Germline CDR1 is SGHTA and CDR2 is FQGNSA. The CDR3 sequence is 15 residues long. V lost 8 bases, J lost 2 bases, and 16 bases lay in between. CDR3 nucleotides: TGTGCCAGCCGCGAGGCTCAGGGACCCTACAATGAGCAGTTCTTC. This codes for CASREAQGPYNEQFF.

V and J are TRBV6-4 and TRBJ2-6; D gene uncertain. The CDR3 sequence is 15 residues long. With 7 bases removed from V and 0 bases from J, the gap between germline ends came to 10 bases. CDR1 is MRHNA and CDR2 is SNTAGT in the germline V gene. The CDR3 protein is CASTAEPSGANVLTF. Written as DNA, the CDR3 is TGTGCCAGCACCGCCGAACCCTCTGGGGCCAACGTCCTGACTTTC.

Concerning this clone itself: Other DNA sequences in the sample encode the same CDR3. The DNA of the CDR3 is TGTGCCAGCAGTGTCACAGGGAACACTGAAGCTTTCTTT. It yields the protein CASSVTGNTEAFF. J is TRBJ1-1 and V is TRBV6-1; a weak D match, TRBD1 (5 bases). Germline lookup yields CDR1 MNHNS and CDR2 SASEGT. V lost 4 bases and J 1 base, leaving 7 bases between the germline ends. This CDR3 comprises 13 residues.

V and J are TRBV5-1 and TRBJ1-1, with D tentatively TRBD1 (5 bases). This CDR3 has 11 amino acids. Germline V gene sequence: CDR1 SGHRS, CDR2 YFSETQ. V lost 2 bases to trimming and J lost 11 bases, with 10 bases between them. In DNA form, the CDR3 reads TGCGCCAGCAGCTTAGGGGACTCGGCTTTCTTT. This sequence encodes CASSLGDSAFF.

This sequence joins TRBV11-1 and TRBJ2-1; D gene unclear. The CDR3 is 11 amino acids. Between the trimmed V and J ends, which lost 8 bases and 6 bases, there was a span of 8 bases. Germline assignment: CDR1 SGHAT and CDR2 FQDESV (reference sequence). CDR3 coding DNA: TGTGCCAGCGGGTTACTCAATGAGCAGTTCTTC. Amino acid sequence: CASGLLNEQFF.

This clone was counted between two and nine times. The same CDR3 can be traced to other DNA sequences in this sample. This rearrangement joins TRBV19 to TRBJ1-5; D remains unclear. Germline V gene data show CDR1 as LNHDA and CDR2 as SQIVND (reference sequence). V was clipped by 4 bases and J by 5 bases, with 9 bases between them. CDR3 length: 13 residues. Here the CDR3 DNA reads TGTGCCAGTAGTACACTGTTAGATCAGCCCCAGCATTTT. It is translated as CASSTLLDQPQHF.